This TCR beta chain is from a study of cytomegalovirus exposure and HLA in healthy donors. Study at large: Researchers found that about 82% of 350 to 500 genotyped donors fell within the Caucasian-associated ancestry cluster.

A multiplex PCR was run with 60 Vbeta primers and 13 Jbeta primers. Profiled with immunoSEQ multiplex PCR; TCRdb holds only in-frame clones, not every one. The sample records roughly 130,000 clones, about 80% being singletons. Sequencing input: PBMCs. The clonotype originates from a man aged 35 to 55 in good health and CMV-seronegative.

Written as DNA, the CDR3 is TGTGCCAGCCCCTCGCTAGACCCGACTCTTCGGTCCTACGAGCAGTACTTC. Protein product: CASPSLDPTLRSYEQYF. The rearrangement uses TRBV12-1 and TRBJ2-7; the table's D gene call, TRBD2, was not cross checked with the DNA. TRBV12-1 is recorded as a pseudogene. This CDR3 is 17 amino acids long.